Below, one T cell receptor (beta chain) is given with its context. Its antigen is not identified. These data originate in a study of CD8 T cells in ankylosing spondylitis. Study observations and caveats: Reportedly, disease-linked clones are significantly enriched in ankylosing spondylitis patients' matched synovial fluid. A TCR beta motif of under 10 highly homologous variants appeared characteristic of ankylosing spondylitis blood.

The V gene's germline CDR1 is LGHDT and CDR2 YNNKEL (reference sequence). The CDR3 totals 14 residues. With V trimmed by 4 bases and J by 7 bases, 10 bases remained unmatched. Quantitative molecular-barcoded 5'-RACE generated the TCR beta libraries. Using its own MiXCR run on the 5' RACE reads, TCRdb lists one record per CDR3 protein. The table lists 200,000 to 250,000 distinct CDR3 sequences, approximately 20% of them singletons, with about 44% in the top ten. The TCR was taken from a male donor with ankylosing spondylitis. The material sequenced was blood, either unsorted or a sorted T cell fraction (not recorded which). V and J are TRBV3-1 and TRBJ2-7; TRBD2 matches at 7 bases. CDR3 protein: CASSRGTAGREQYF. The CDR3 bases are TGTGCCAGCAGCCGGGGGACGGCCGGGAGGGAGCAGTACTTC.